The 10 T cell receptor beta chains below all came from one sample that was sequenced in a study of T cells after yellow fever vaccination. TCRdb re-called the 5' RACE reads with MiXCR, one entry per CDR3 protein. The sample shows under 300,000 distinct CDR3 sequences, 6.9% of them seen only once. Sequencing used CD4+ T cells sorted from PBMCs, obtained 15 days after the yellow fever booster vaccination. The receptors come from a young man who received the YFV17D yellow fever vaccine.

The V call is TRBV7-2, the J call TRBJ2-7, with TRBD1 matching 9 bases. The V and J ends lost 0 bases and 3 bases, in that order; junction bases with no gene match: 0. The CDR3 runs to 14 residues. Per the germline V gene, CDR1 is SGHTA and CDR2 is FQGNSA. In nucleotides, the CDR3 is TGTGCCAGCAGCTTAGCGGGACAGGGCTACGAGCAGTACTTC. It translates to CASSLAGQGYEQYF.

J is TRBJ1-2 and V is TRBV3-1; D might be TRBD1 (6 bases). CDR3 length: 12 amino acids. Between the trimmed V and J ends, which lost 7 bases and 8 bases, there was a span of 14 bases. Germline V gene data show CDR1 as LGHDT and CDR2 as YNNKEL (reference sequence). The CDR3 is CASTRPGTGYTF. Written as DNA, the CDR3 is TGTGCCAGCACCAGGCCAGGGACAGGCTACACCTTC.

This clonotype was seen a few times. The chain joins TRBV5-1 to TRBJ2-7; 9 bases align to TRBD2. The CDR3 has 14 residues. The germline V gene encodes CDR1 SGHRS and CDR2 YFSETQ. Trimming removed 2 bases from V and 6 bases from J; junction bases left unmatched: 6. This CDR3 is CASSFSGSSGEQYF. CDR3 coding DNA: TGCGCCAGCAGCTTTAGCGGGAGTTCGGGCGAGCAGTACTTC.

Here the CDR3 reads CASSVSGTPGGEQFF. CDR3 in DNA: TGTGCCAGCAGCGTTAGCGGTACCCCAGGCGGTGAGCAGTTCTTC. The V and J genes are TRBV7-2 and TRBJ2-1, with TRBD2 as a possible D gene (6 bases). Between the trimmed V and J ends, which lost 5 bases and 9 bases, there was a span of 20 bases. The CDR3 consists of 15 residues. From germline, CDR1 is SGHTA and CDR2 FQGNSA.

This clonotype was seen more than once but under ten times. V and J are TRBV10-2 and TRBJ2-7; D is tentatively TRBD1 or TRBD2 (5 bases each). With 3 bases removed from V and 5 bases from J, the gap between germline ends came to 11 bases. The germline V gene has CDR1 WSHSY and CDR2 SAAADI. This CDR3 spans 13 amino acids. CDR3 amino acids: CASSENRDDEQYF. DNA for the CDR3: TGCGCCAGCAGTGAAAACCGGGACGACGAGCAGTACTTC.

The chain is built from TRBV7-2 and TRBJ2-1; a weak D match, TRBD2 (6 bases). The CDR3 sequence is 15 residues long. The germline CDR1 and CDR2 sequences are SGHTA and FQGNSA. V was pared by 1 base and J by 4 bases, with 11 bases between. The CDR3 loop is CASSLVVADYNEQFF. CDR3 nucleotides: TGTGCCAGCAGCTTAGTGGTAGCGGATTACAATGAGCAGTTCTTC. Looking up the rest from reference TRBV7-2 and TRBJ2-1 gives the full variable domain: GAGVSQSPSNKVTEKGKDVELRCDPISGHTALYWYRQSLGQGLEFLIYFQGNSAPDKSGLPSDRFSAERTGGSVSTLTIQRTQQEDSAVYLCASSLVVADYNEQFFGPGTRLTVL.

This clonotype appeared a few times. The genes are TRBV6-4 and TRBJ2-1; D ambiguous. Germline V lookup: CDR1 MRHNA, CDR2 SNTAGT. The CDR3 has 16 residues. The V gene lost 4 bases and the J gene lost 1 base, with 14 bases spanning the gap. CDR3 nucleotides: TGTGCCAGCAGTGTGATCTTTTCCGGGTCCTACAATGAGCAGTTCTTC. Translated: CASSVIFSGSYNEQFF.

In its sample, this clonotype was seen many times. The chain links TRBV9 to TRBJ1-1, with D hard to call. The ends were cut back, 2 bases at V and 0 bases at J, with 8 bases in the middle. CDR1 and CDR2 from the germline V gene are SGDLS and YYNGEE. This CDR3 has 14 amino acids. CDR3 coding DNA: TGTGCCAGCAGCGTCGGAGGAGTGAACACTGAAGCTTTCTTT. It codes for CASSVGGVNTEAFF.

This clonotype was recorded a few times. The CDR3 protein is CASSFGGGDTIYF. The CDR3 DNA sequence: TGTGCCAGCAGTTTTGGCGGAGGAGACACCATATATTTT. This chain links TRBV12-3 or TRBV12-4 with TRBJ1-3; D call uncertain. CDR3 length equals 13 residues. V was cut by 3 bases and J by 8 bases, with 11 bases left in between.

The gene calls are TRBV4-2 and TRBJ2-4; the D gene is possibly TRBD1 (5 bases). Germline V gene data show CDR1 as LGHNA and CDR2 as YNFKEQ. The V gene lost 0 bases and the J gene lost 0 bases, with 12 bases spanning the gap. The CDR3 loop spans 17 amino acids. The CDR3 DNA follows: TGTGCCAGCAGCCAAGATTTTGGGGCCATAGCCAAAAACATTCAGTACTTC. The encoded protein is CASSQDFGAIAKNIQYF.